One sample yielded the 22 T cell receptor beta chains listed below, sequenced in a study of tumor-infiltrating lymphocytes in primary liver carcinoma. A primer in the constant region served to generate TCR beta cDNA from 500 to 600 ng of total RNA. For TCR beta, libraries were produced by three nested multiplex PCR rounds using slightly modified ARM-PCR. In the first two PCR rounds, TRBV1-TRBV30 forward primers were paired with a C-beta reverse primer, and each round lasted about 9 cycles. Using its own MiXCR run on the multiplex PCR reads, TCRdb lists one record per CDR3 protein. The data contain 100,000 to 150,000 distinct CDR3 sequences, under 65% of them singletons. From unsorted bulk tissue weighing roughly 19-34 mg, DNA and RNA were co-extracted. Sequenced material: liver tumor tissue from sampling region 3. Stated subset: tumor region T3, left-lateral pole. Receptors were obtained from a woman in her fifties or sixties with primary liver carcinoma and hepatitis B virus infection.

In this sample, this clonotype turned up many times. The V call is TRBV6-6, the J call TRBJ2-5; D unresolved. Germline V gene lookup returns CDR1 MNHNY and CDR2 SVGAGI (reference sequence). This CDR3 contains 16 residues. Trimming shortened V by 5 bases and J by 7 bases, and 23 bases separated the two germline ends. In nucleotides, the CDR3 is TGTGCCAGCAGTACGCGGCCTGGGTCCACAACTGCGACCCAGTACTTC. Translating gives CASSTRPGSTTATQYF.

The chain combines TRBV28 with TRBJ2-1; D is unclear. Trimming shortened V by 7 bases and J by 7 bases, and 11 bases separated the two germline ends. The CDR3 is 12 amino acids. Looked up from germline, CDR1 is MDHEN and CDR2 is SYDVKM. This chain's CDR3 is CASKENQNEQFF. As DNA, the CDR3 is TGTGCCAGCAAAGAGAACCAGAATGAGCAGTTCTTC.

This sequence joins TRBV11-2 and TRBJ2-2; D uncertain. This CDR3 is 12 amino acids long. V lost 7 bases, J lost 6 bases, and 9 bases lay in between. Germline CDR1 and CDR2: SGHAT and FQNNGV. CDR3 bases: TGTGCCAGCAACCCGGGCGCCGGGGAGCTGTTTTTT. Its translation is CASNPGAGELFF.

This clonotype was counted at least ten times. CDR3 protein: CASSYSRGRGEQFF. CDR3 DNA: TGTGCCAGCAGTTACTCGCGGGGTAGGGGGGAGCAGTTCTTC. The chain recombines TRBV6-5 with TRBJ2-1, with D perhaps matching TRBD1 or TRBD2 (6 bases each). The V end lost 0 bases, the J end lost 10 bases, and 13 bases lay between the germline ends. Germline assignment: CDR1 MNHEY and CDR2 SVGAGI. The CDR3 contains 14 residues.

On this clonotype itself: The missing conserved phenylalanine or tryptophan at the end of this CDR3 makes a read error likely. This sequence joins TRBV11-3 and TRBJ2-3; D unresolved. Germline-derived CDR1 and CDR2 are SGHNT and YENEEA. Trimming took off 4 bases at V and 4 bases at J, with 12 bases between the two ends. The CDR3 is 14 amino acids. CDR3 DNA: TGTGCCAGCAGCTACCGTCCTGCCGCAGATACGCAGTATTAT. It specifies CASSYRPAADTQYY.

As to this clonotype: A much bigger clone sits one base away, suggesting this may be a read error. The V and J genes are TRBV29-1 and TRBJ2-2; the D gene is possibly TRBD1 (6 bases). This CDR3 has 13 amino acids. Germline assignment: CDR1 SQVTM and CDR2 ANQGSEA. The CDR3 spells CSVRGQSTGELVF. The CDR3, as DNA: TGCAGCGTTAGAGGACAGTCCACCGGGGAGCTGGTTTTT.

This clonotype was found many times. The V and J genes are TRBV28 and TRBJ1-5; D uncertain. The germline V gene has CDR1 MDHEN and CDR2 SYDVKM. The CDR3 consists of 12 residues. Deletions cut 3 bases from V and 6 bases from J, with 6 bases between. Here the CDR3 reads CASSLWGQPQHF. CDR3 DNA: TGTGCCAGCAGTTTGTGGGGTCAGCCCCAGCATTTT.

Worth noting for this clonotype: This may arise from a read error, as a much more abundant clone is one base away. Because it lacks the conserved phenylalanine or tryptophan at the end, this CDR3 is likely a read error. The V gene is TRBV7-8, the J gene TRBJ2-1, with a tentative D call TRBD2 (5 bases). The CDR3 length is 16 residues. The V gene lost 8 bases and the J gene lost 5 bases, with 22 bases spanning the gap. Germline V gene data show CDR1 as SGHVS and CDR2 as FQNEAQ. The CDR3 nucleotides are TGTGCCAGCCGCCCGATGGGAGCGGCCTCGAACAATGAGCAGTTCTAC. Protein sequence: CASRPMGAASNNEQFY.

On this clonotype: In this CDR3 the conserved last residue, phenylalanine or tryptophan, is missing, so a read error is likely. The CDR3 loop is CACISLKGRAPDTQYL. The CDR3 coding sequence is TGTGCCTGCATCTCCCTGAAAGGCAGGGCCCCAGATACGCAGTATCTT. V and J are TRBV4-2 and TRBJ2-3, with D possibly matching TRBD1 (5 bases). The CDR3 length is 16 residues. V gave up 11 bases and J gave up 4 bases, with 25 bases separating them. Germline-derived CDR1 and CDR2 are LGHNA and YNFKEQ.

Remarks on this clonotype: With a much larger clone just one base away, this may be a read error. V is TRBV6-5 and J is TRBJ1-6; 8 bases are shared with TRBD1. The CDR3 spans 17 residues. Germline V CDR1 and CDR2: MNHEY, SVGAGI. After removal of 4 bases from V and 1 base from J, the junction contained 6 bases not matched to a gene. CDR3 loop: CASSSRQGWSYNSPLHF. The CDR3 DNA reads TGTGCCAGCAGTTCCCGACAGGGGTGGTCCTATAATTCACCCCTCCACTTT.

In this sample, this clonotype turned up many times. The rearrangement uses TRBV12-3 or TRBV12-4 and TRBJ2-1; perhaps D is TRBD1 or TRBD2 (5 bases each). V was pared by 4 bases and J by 8 bases, with 12 bases between. The CDR3 is made up of 13 amino acids. This CDR3 is CASSSAGTDEQFF. CDR3 sequence (DNA): TGTGCCAGCAGTTCCGCCGGGACGGATGAGCAGTTCTTC.

About this clonotype itself: Possible read error: a much larger clone is one base away. The J gene is TRBJ2-7, the V gene TRBV28; TRBD2 matches at 11 bases. The CDR3 is 16 residues long. From germline, CDR1 is MDHEN and CDR2 SYDVKM. The CDR3 loop is CVSRYGTSGLSYEQYF. The CDR3 DNA reads as TGTGTCAGCAGATATGGGACTAGCGGCCTTTCCTACGAGCAGTACTTC.

Note on this clonotype: At one of its ends the junction is not consistent with the germline gene, which may arise from a read error. CDR3 protein: CVSSSPRDRGRYF. CDR3 nucleotide sequence: TGTGTCAGCAGCTCGCCCCGGGACAGGGGGCGGTATTTT. The chain carries TRBV28 and TRBJ2-3; 12 nucleotides match TRBD1. CDR1 is MDHEN and CDR2 is SYDVKM in the germline V gene. This CDR3 is 13 amino acids long.

Regarding this clonotype: This may be a read error: a much more frequent sequence differs by one nucleotide. The conserved phenylalanine or tryptophan is not found at the CDR3 terminus, so this likely reflects a read error. V usage is TRBV6-6 and J usage is TRBJ2-7; the match to TRBD1 covers 10 bases. The CDR3 covers 14 residues. Losses at the gene ends were 6 bases for V and 4 bases for J; bases not matched to a gene: 6. Germline CDR1 is MNHNY and CDR2 is SVGAGI (reference sequence). The CDR3 nucleotides read TGTGCCAGCAGAAAGGGACAGGGGATGTACGAGCAGTACTCC. Its translation: CASRKGQGMYEQYS.

About this clonotype: A much larger clone lies one base from this, so it may be a read error. V and J are TRBV5-5 and TRBJ2-3; possibly TRBD2 for D (6 bases). The germline CDR1 and CDR2 sequences are SGHKS and YYEKEE (reference sequence). The germline V and J ends were trimmed by 0 bases and 3 bases, with 14 bases remaining between them. The CDR3 is 16 residues long. The CDR3 reads CASSLAAGAMTDTQYF. In nucleotides, the CDR3 is TGTGCCAGCAGCTTGGCAGCGGGTGCTATGACAGATACGCAGTATTTT.

This rearrangement joins TRBV5-1 to TRBJ1-1; D is undetermined. The CDR3 consists of 14 residues. V was pared by 3 bases and J by 4 bases, with 13 bases between. Looked up from germline, CDR1 is SGHRS and CDR2 is YFSETQ. CDR3 nucleotides: TGCGCCAGCAGCTCTGACAACCGGATCACTGAAGCTTTCTTT. This sequence encodes CASSSDNRITEAFF.

The chain links TRBV11-2 to TRBJ2-3, with 7 positions matching TRBD2. Germline assignment: CDR1 SGHAT and CDR2 FQNNGV. The CDR3 has 15 residues. Germline trimming cut 6 bases from V and 4 bases from J; bases unmatched to any gene: 10. Here the CDR3 reads CASRAGLAGPDTQYF. CDR3 nucleotides: TGTGCCAGCAGAGCGGGACTGGCGGGACCAGATACGCAGTATTTT.

Details on this clonotype: The CDR3 does not end in the conserved phenylalanine or tryptophan, so this is likely a read error. The rearrangement joins TRBV5-1 to TRBJ2-7; D call uncertain. This CDR3 contains 15 residues. Per germline, CDR1 SGHRS and CDR2 YFSETQ. V dropped 2 bases and J dropped 3 bases, with 15 bases sitting between them. This CDR3 is CASSFNPGSDYEQYL. The CDR3 DNA sequence: TGCGCCAGCAGCTTTAACCCCGGATCGGACTACGAGCAGTACTTA.

The table lists this clonotype with a count of one. Relative to the germline gene, one junction end is altered; a read error may explain this. The gene calls are TRBV29-1 and TRBJ2-3; perhaps TRBD2 as D (6 bases). This CDR3 is built from 16 residues. CDR1 SQVTM and CDR2 ANQGSEA come from the germline V gene. The CDR3 DNA follows: TGCAGCGCCAGACTCCTTGGGGAAGGACTAAGAGATGCGCAGTATTTT. Protein: CSARLLGEGLRDAQYF.

This clonotype was found a few times. V and J are TRBV7-6 and TRBJ2-7; 12 positions match TRBD2. Trimming cost V 5 bases and J 5 bases; bases outside gene matches: 10. The CDR3 extends over 16 amino acids. Germline V gene data show CDR1 as SGHVS and CDR2 as FNYEAQ. The CDR3 bases are TGTGCCAGCAGCCCAGTCGGGACTAGCGGGTCAAACGAGCAGTACTTC. Encoded protein: CASSPVGTSGSNEQYF.

Only a few counts were recorded for this clonotype. In this CDR3 the conserved last residue, phenylalanine or tryptophan, is missing, so a read error is likely. Because the CDR3's place on the DNA is in doubt, the DNA is left out and the CDR3 is given as listed by TCRdb. The CDR3 loop is CASSSRGSYNELFI. V gene TRBV6-5 combines with J gene TRBJ2-1. Germline assignment: CDR1 MNHEY and CDR2 SVGAGI. The CDR3 totals 14 residues, both ends included.

A note on this clonotype: A read error may explain this, as a much larger clone is one base away. The chain is built from TRBV6-5 and TRBJ2-3; D perhaps matches TRBD2 (5 bases). Germline CDR1 MNHEY, CDR2 SVGAGI. This CDR3 region has 18 residues. The CDR3 is CVSSYTGVRTAITDTQYF. CDR3 in DNA: TGTGTCAGCAGTTACACGGGTGTGCGGACTGCAATCACAGATACGCAGTATTTT.